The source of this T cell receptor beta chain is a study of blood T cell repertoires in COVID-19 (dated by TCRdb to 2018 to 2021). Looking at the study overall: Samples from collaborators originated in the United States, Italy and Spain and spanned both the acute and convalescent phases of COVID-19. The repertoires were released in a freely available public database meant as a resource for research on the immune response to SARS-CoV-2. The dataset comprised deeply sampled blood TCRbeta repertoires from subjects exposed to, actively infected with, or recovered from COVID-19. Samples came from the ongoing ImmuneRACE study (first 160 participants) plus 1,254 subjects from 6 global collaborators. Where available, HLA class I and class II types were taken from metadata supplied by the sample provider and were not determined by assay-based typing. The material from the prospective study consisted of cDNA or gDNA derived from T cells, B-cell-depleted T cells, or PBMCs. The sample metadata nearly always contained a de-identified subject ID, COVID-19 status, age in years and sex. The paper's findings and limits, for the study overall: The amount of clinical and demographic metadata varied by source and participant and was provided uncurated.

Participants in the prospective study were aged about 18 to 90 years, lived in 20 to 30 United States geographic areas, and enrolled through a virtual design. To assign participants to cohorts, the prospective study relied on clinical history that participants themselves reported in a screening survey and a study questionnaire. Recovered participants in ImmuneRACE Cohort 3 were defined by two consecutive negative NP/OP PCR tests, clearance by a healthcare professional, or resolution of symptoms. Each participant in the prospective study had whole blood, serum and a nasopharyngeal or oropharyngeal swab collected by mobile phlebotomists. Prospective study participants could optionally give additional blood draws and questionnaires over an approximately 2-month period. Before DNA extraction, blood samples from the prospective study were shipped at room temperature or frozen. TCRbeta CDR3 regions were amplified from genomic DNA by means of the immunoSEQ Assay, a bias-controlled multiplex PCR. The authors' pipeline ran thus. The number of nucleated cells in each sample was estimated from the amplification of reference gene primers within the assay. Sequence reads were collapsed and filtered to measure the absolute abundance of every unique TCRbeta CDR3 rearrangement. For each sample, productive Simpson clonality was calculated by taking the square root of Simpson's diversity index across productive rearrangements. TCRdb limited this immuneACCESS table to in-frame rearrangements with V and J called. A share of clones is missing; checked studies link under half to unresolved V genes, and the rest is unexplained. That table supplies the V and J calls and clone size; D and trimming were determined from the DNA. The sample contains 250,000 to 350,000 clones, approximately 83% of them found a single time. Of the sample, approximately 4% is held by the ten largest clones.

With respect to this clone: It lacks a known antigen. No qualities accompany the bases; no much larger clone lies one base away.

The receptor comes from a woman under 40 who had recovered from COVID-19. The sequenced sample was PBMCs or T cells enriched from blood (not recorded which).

The CDR3 sequence is CASSPASGRTYNEQFF. The nucleotides read TGCGCCAGCAGCCCGGCTAGCGGGAGGACCTACAATGAGCAGTTCTTC. The sequence joins TRBV5-1 to TRBJ2-1, with 11 bases matching TRBD2. Reading from cysteine to phenylalanine, the CDR3 counts 16 amino acids. The CDR3 DNA has 48 bases and is translated from base 1. V lost 4 bases and J lost 2 bases, and the count of bases not matched to a germline gene is 5. Per the germline V gene, SGHRS is the CDR1 and YFSETQ is the CDR2.